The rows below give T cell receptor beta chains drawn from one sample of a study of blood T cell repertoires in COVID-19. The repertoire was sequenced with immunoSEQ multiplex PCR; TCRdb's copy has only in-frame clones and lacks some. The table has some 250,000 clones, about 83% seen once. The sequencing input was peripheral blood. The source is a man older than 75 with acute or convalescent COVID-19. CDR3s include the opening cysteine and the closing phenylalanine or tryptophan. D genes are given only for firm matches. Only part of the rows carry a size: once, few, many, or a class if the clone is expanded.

TGTGCCAGCAGCCAAGATGACAGGGGGAACTATGGCTACACCTTC,CASSQDDRGNYGYTF,TRBJ1-2,TRBV3-1/TRBV3-2,.,TRBD1
TGTGCCAGCAGTGAAGCTTTGGGACAGGTCGCTGAGCAGTTCTTC,CASSEALGQVAEQFF,TRBJ2-1,TRBV6-1,.,TRBD1
TGTGCCAGCGCGCTAGCGGGATGGCCGAACACCGGGGAGCTGTTTTTT,CASALAGWPNTGELFF,TRBJ2-2,TRBV28,.,TRBD2
TGCGCCAGCAGCCAAGCCTTTATCGGAGGGAATAATTCACCCCTCCACTTT,CASSQAFIGGNNSPLHF,TRBJ1-6,TRBV4-1,few,.
TGTGCCAGCAGCTTGGGACTAGGGGGTCCCCAGTACTTC,CASSLGLGGPQYF,TRBJ2-5,TRBV11-3,.,TRBD2
TGCGCCAGCAGCTTGGGGGCCGAGCAGTACTTC,CASSLGAEQYF,TRBJ2-7,TRBV5-1,.,.
TGTGCCAGCAGCTTAACGACTAGCGGGCGTGGGGGCACAGGTGAGCAGTTCTTC,CASSLTTSGRGGTGEQFF,TRBJ2-1,TRBV7-2,.,TRBD2
TGTGCCTGGAGTGTACTCCTCAATGAGCAGTTCTTC,CAWSVLLNEQFF,TRBJ2-1,TRBV30,.,.
TGTGCCAGCAGCGGACTAGCGGGGGACGAGCAGTACTTC,CASSGLAGDEQYF,TRBJ2-7,TRBV6-5,.,TRBD2
TGTGCCAGCAGCGAGTTTTACGAGCAGTACTTC,CASSEFYEQYF,TRBJ2-7,TRBV12-3/TRBV12-4,.,.
TGTGCCAGCAGCCAAGATCTGGGGACAAGAAACTATGGCTACACCTTC,CASSQDLGTRNYGYTF,TRBJ1-2,TRBV3-1/TRBV3-2,.,.
TGTGCCAGCAGCCCAGGGAGGGGGTACTATGGCTACACCTTC,CASSPGRGYYGYTF,TRBJ1-2,TRBV7-2,few,.
TGTGCCAGTAGTATCGGCGGGGGGGCAAACAATGAGCAGTTCTTC,CASSIGGGANNEQFF,TRBJ2-1,TRBV19,.,TRBD2
TGCAGCGTTGCGGACACCGGGGAGCTGTTTTTT,CSVADTGELFF,TRBJ2-2,TRBV29-1,.,.
TGTGCCAGCAGTTTAGGACTAGCGACCACAGATACGCAGTATTTT,CASSLGLATTDTQYF,TRBJ2-3,TRBV27,.,TRBD2
TGTGCCAGCTCACCAGACAGGAGGAACACTGAAGCTTTCTTT,CASSPDRRNTEAFF,TRBJ1-1,TRBV18,many,.
TGTGCCAGCAGTGAACAATACAGGGGGCTGGGTTCCCACGAGCAGTACTTC,CASSEQYRGLGSHEQYF,TRBJ2-7,TRBV25-1,.,TRBD1
TGTGCCACCAGCGCAGGGGGCTATAATTCACCCCTCCACTTT,CATSAGGYNSPLHF,TRBJ1-6,TRBV24-1,.,TRBD1
TGTGCCAGCAGCCCCCAAGGGGCGGGGGGCGATACGCAGTATTTT,CASSPQGAGGDTQYF,TRBJ2-3,TRBV5-4,.,TRBD2
TGTGCCAGCAGCACCGACAGGGTCCGGAACACTGAAGCTTTCTTT,CASSTDRVRNTEAFF,TRBJ1-1,TRBV7-9,.,TRBD1
TGTGCCAGCAGTGAAATAGTAGGAGCAAACACTGAAGCTTTCTTT,CASSEIVGANTEAFF,TRBJ1-1,TRBV6-1,.,.
TGTGCCAGCAGCTTTCGTCAGGGACTCACAGATACGCAGTATTTT,CASSFRQGLTDTQYF,TRBJ2-3,TRBV5-6,.,.
TGCGCCAGCAGCTTGTTCCAGACACCGAACACTGAAGCTTTCTTT,CASSLFQTPNTEAFF,TRBJ1-1,TRBV5-1,.,.
TGTGCCAGCAGCCAAGGCCGGGATCAGCCCCAGCATTTT,CASSQGRDQPQHF,TRBJ1-5,TRBV3-1/TRBV3-2,once,.
TGTGCCAGCAGCCAAGATCTAGCGGGAGGGCCTCGCCACGAGCAGTACTTC,CASSQDLAGGPRHEQYF,TRBJ2-7,TRBV14,.,TRBD2
TGCGCCAGCAGCTTGGCAGGGGCGGCGGGCAATGAGCAGTTCTTC,CASSLAGAAGNEQFF,TRBJ2-1,TRBV5-1,.,.
TGCGCCAGCAGCTCCGGAGGAACGGCAGTTACAATCTATGGCTACACCTTC,CASSSGGTAVTIYGYTF,TRBJ1-2,TRBV5-1,few,.
TGCGCCAGCAGCTTGGTAACCTCTACCTACGAGCAGTACTTC,CASSLVTSTYEQYF,TRBJ2-7,TRBV5-1,.,.
TGTGCCATCAGTGAGGACAGGTTCACAGATACGCAGTATTTT,CAISEDRFTDTQYF,TRBJ2-3,TRBV10-3,.,.
TGTGCCAGCAGTTTTCGAGGGCGGGGTGAGCAGTTCTTC,CASSFRGRGEQFF,TRBJ2-1,TRBV27,.,.
TGTGCCAGTAGTATACTAAGACGGGGGAACACCGGGGAGCTGTTTTTT,CASSILRRGNTGELFF,TRBJ2-2,TRBV19,.,.
TGTGCCAGCAGCTCGCCCCAGCTAGAGGAGCTGTTTTTT,CASSSPQLEELFF,TRBJ2-2,TRBV7-2,once,.
TGTGCCAGCAGCTTTTCCGGGACAGGGGGATCTGGAAACACCATATATTTT,CASSFSGTGGSGNTIYF,TRBJ1-3,TRBV7-2,many,TRBD1
TGCGCCAGCAGTCAATGGAGACAGGTGAGGAACGAGCAGTACTTC,CASSQWRQVRNEQYF,TRBJ2-7,TRBV23-1,.,.
TGTGCCAGCAGCTTAAGAGGTCCAGGGGAAAAACTGTTTTTT,CASSLRGPGEKLFF,TRBJ1-4,TRBV7-2,.,.
TGTGCCAGTAGTACAGGGGGCGCTTGGAACATTCAGTACTTC,CASSTGGAWNIQYF,TRBJ2-4,TRBV19,.,TRBD1
TGTGCCAGCGGGGCTAGCACAGATACGCAGTATTTT,CASGASTDTQYF,TRBJ2-3,TRBV2,once,.
TGTGCCAGCAGGACCGGGGACAGGGATAATTCACCCCTCCACTTT,CASRTGDRDNSPLHF,TRBJ1-6,TRBV25-1,.,TRBD1
TGTGCCAGCAGTGAAGTGTTGGGGACATCCACCGGGGAGCTGTTTTTT,CASSEVLGTSTGELFF,TRBJ2-2,TRBV6-1,.,.
TGTGCCAGCAGCCGAATGAGCGGGAGGGCAAGAATGGAGCAGTACTTC,CASSRMSGRARMEQYF,TRBJ2-7,TRBV5-8,.,TRBD2
TGTGCCAGCAGCTCCAGCGGGAGTGGGTTGCGAGAGCAGTACTTC,CASSSSGSGLREQYF,TRBJ2-7,TRBV5-4,.,TRBD2
TGTGCCAGCAGTTACCAACTAGCGGGTTACAATGAGCAGTTCTTC,CASSYQLAGYNEQFF,TRBJ2-1,TRBV6-5,.,TRBD2
TGTGCTACGGGACAGCTGCCCTACGAGCAGTACTTC,CATGQLPYEQYF,TRBJ2-7,TRBV28,few,TRBD1
TGTGCCAGCAGTGAGAACCCAGGCTCAGATACGCAGTATTTT,CASSENPGSDTQYF,TRBJ2-3,TRBV2,.,.
TGTGCCAGCAGCTTACCAGGGGCGGTCCGGGGCTACACCTTC,CASSLPGAVRGYTF,TRBJ1-2,TRBV11-2,.,.
TGTGCCAGCAGTGAATTTTTACAGGCAGGAGAAAAACTGTTTTTT,CASSEFLQAGEKLFF,TRBJ1-4,TRBV6-1,.,.
TGTGCCAGCAACAGACAGTTACCAACTAATGAAAAACTGTTTTTT,CASNRQLPTNEKLFF,TRBJ1-4,TRBV2,.,.
TGCGCCAGCTCCCGGGACAGGGGGTATAATTCACCCCTCCACTTT,CASSRDRGYNSPLHF,TRBJ1-6,TRBV5-1,.,TRBD1
TGTGCCAGCAGCTTCGGTCAGGGCCGTCCCAATGAGCAGTTCTTC,CASSFGQGRPNEQFF,TRBJ2-1,TRBV7-9,.,.
TGTGCCAGCAGTCTGACACGGAATCGGGGTTACGAGCAGTACTTC,CASSLTRNRGYEQYF,TRBJ2-7,TRBV6-5,.,.
TGTGCCAGCAGCCGATTGTGGCAGGGAGGTTCACCCCTCCACTTT,CASSRLWQGGSPLHF,TRBJ1-6,TRBV11-1,.,.
TGTGCCAGCAGCGGATCTCCCGGGGATGAAAAACTGTTTTTT,CASSGSPGDEKLFF,TRBJ1-4,TRBV2,.,.
TGCGCCAGCAGCCGAGGACAGGGGGCCTCCTACGAGCAGTACTTC,CASSRGQGASYEQYF,TRBJ2-7,TRBV5-1,.,TRBD1
TGTGCCAGTGGACAAGGCTCTGGAAACACCATATATTTT,CASGQGSGNTIYF,TRBJ1-3,TRBV19,.,.
TGTGCGACCGACGCGGGGGTTCAGCCCCAGCATTTT,CATDAGVQPQHF,TRBJ1-5,TRBV6-5,.,.
TGTGCCAGCAGCCGAGGGGAGACAGGGTCCAACGAGCAGTACTTC,CASSRGETGSNEQYF,TRBJ2-7,TRBV9,many,TRBD1